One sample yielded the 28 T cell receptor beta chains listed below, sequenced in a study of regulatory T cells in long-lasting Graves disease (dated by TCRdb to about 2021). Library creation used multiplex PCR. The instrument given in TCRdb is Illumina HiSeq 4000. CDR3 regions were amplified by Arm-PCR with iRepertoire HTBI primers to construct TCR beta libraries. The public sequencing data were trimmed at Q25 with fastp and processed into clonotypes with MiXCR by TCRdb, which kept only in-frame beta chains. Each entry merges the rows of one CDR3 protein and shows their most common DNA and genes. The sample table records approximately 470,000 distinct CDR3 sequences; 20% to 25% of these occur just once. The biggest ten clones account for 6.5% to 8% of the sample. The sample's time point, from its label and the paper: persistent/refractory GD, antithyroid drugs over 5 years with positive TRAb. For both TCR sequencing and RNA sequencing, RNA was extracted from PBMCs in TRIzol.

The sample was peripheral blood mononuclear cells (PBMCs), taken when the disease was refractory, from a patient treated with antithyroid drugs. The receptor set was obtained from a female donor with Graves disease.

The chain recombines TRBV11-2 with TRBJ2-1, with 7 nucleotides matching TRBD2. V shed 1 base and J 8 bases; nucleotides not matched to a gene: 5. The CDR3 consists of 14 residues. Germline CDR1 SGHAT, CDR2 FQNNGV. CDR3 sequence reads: CASSLAEGGYEQFF. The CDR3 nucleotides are TGTGCCAGCAGCTTAGCCGAGGGAGGGTATGAGCAGTTCTTC.

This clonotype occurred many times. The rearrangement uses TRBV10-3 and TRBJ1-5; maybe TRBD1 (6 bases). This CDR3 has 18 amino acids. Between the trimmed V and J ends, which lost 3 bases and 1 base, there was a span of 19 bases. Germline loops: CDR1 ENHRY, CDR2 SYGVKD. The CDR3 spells CAISDPRGAGRSNQPQHF. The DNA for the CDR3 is TGTGCCATCAGTGACCCCAGGGGCGCAGGACGGAGCAATCAGCCCCAGCATTTT.

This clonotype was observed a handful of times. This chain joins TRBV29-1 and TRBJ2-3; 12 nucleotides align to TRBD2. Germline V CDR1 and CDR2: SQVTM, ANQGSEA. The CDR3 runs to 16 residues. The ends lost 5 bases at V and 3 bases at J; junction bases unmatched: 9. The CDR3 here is CSVTIRLAGETDTQYF. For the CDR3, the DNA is TGCAGCGTTACTATAAGACTAGCGGGAGAAACAGATACGCAGTATTTT.

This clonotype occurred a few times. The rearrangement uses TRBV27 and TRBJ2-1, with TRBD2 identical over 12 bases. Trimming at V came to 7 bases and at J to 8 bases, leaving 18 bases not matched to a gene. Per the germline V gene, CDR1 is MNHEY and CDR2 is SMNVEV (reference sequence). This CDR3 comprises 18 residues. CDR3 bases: TGTGCCAGCACTCAGGTGGGGGCGCTAGCGGGAGGGGGCCATGAGCAGTTCTTC. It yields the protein CASTQVGALAGGGHEQFF.

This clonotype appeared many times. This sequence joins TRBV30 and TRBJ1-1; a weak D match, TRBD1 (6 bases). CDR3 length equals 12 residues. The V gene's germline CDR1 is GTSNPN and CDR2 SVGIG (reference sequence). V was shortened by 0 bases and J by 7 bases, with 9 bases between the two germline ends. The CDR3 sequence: CAWSVDRYEAFF. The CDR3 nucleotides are TGTGCCTGGAGTGTAGACAGGTATGAAGCTTTCTTT.

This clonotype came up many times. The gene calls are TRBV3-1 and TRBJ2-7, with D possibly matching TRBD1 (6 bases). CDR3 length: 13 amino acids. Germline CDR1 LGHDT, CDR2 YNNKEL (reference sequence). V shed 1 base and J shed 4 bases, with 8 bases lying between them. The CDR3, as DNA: TGTGCCAGCAGCCAAGTGAGGGGGTACGAGCAGTACTTC. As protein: CASSQVRGYEQYF.

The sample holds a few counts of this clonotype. CDR3 amino acids: CASSRATGGKSYEQYF. CDR3 nucleotides: TGTGCCAGCAGCCGAGCAACAGGGGGCAAGTCCTACGAGCAGTACTTC. This chain uses TRBV11-2 with TRBJ2-7; 9 bases map to TRBD1. The CDR3 loop spans 16 amino acids. Germline CDR1 reads SGHAT; CDR2 reads FQNNGV. V lost 5 bases and J lost 1; bases outside the gene matches: 9.

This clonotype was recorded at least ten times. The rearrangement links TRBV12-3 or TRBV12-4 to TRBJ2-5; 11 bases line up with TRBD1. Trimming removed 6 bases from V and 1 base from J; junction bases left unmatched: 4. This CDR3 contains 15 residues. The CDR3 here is CASRAGTGGQETQYF. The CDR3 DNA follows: TGTGCCAGCAGAGCCGGGACAGGGGGCCAAGAGACCCAGTACTTC.

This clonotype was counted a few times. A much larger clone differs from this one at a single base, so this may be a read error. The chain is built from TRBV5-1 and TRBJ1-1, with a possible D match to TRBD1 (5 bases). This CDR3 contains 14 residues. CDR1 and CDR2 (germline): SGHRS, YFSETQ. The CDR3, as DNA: TGCGCCAGCAGCTTGGTTGGGGGTCGAACTGGAGCTTTCTTT. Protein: CASSLVGGRTGAFF. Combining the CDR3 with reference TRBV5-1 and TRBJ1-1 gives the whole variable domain KAGVTQTPRYLIKTRGQQVTLSCSPISGHRSVSWYQQTPGQGLQFLFEYFSETQRNKGNFPGRFSGRQFSNSRSEMNVSTLELGDSALYLCASSLVGGRTGAFFGQGTRLTVV.

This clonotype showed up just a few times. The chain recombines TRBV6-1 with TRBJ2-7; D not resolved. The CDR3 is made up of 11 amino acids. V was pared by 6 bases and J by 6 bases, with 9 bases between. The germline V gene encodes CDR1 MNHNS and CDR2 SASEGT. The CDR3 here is CASSFPAEQYF. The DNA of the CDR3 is TGTGCCAGCAGCTTCCCCGCCGAGCAGTACTTC.

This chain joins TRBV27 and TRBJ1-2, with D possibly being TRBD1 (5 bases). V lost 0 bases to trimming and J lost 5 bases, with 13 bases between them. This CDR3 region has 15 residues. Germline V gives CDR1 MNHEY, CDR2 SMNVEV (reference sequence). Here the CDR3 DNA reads TGTGCCAGCAGTTTATCGATGCGGGGGAGATATGGCTACACCTTC. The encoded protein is CASSLSMRGRYGYTF.

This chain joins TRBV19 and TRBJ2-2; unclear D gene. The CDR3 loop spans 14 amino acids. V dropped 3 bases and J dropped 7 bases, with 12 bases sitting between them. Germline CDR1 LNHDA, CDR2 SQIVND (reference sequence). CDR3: CASSISFPVGELFF. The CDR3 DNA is TGTGCCAGTAGTATCTCTTTTCCGGTCGGGGAGCTGTTTTTT.

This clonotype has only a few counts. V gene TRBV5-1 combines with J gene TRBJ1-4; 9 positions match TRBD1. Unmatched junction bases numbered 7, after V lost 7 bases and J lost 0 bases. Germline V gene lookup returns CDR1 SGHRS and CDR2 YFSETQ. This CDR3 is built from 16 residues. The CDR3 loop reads CASRGQGPATNEKLFF. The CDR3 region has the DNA TGCGCCAGCCGAGGACAGGGGCCTGCAACTAATGAAAAACTGTTTTTT.

CDR3 amino acids: CASSPLTSGGTYEQYF. DNA for the CDR3: TGCGCCAGCAGCCCGCTAACTAGCGGGGGGACCTACGAGCAGTACTTC. The V and J genes are TRBV5-1 and TRBJ2-7; 12 bases line up with TRBD2. The CDR3 sequence is 16 residues long. Germline values: CDR1 SGHRS, CDR2 YFSETQ. With 4 bases clipped from V and 2 bases from J, the junction kept 7 bases outside the gene matches.

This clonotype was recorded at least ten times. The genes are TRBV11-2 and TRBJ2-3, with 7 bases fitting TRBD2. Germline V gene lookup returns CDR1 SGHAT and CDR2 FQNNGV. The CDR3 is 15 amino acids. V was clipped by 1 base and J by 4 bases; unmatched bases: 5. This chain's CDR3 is CASSLVAGEADTQYF. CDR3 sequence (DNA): TGTGCCAGCAGCTTAGTGGCGGGAGAGGCAGATACGCAGTATTTT.

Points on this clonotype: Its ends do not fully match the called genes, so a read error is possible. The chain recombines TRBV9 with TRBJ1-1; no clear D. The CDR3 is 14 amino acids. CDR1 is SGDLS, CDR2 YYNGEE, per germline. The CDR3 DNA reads TGTGCCAGCGGCGTCGACACAAAGAACACTGAAGCTTTCTTT. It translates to CASGVDTKNTEAFF.

Written as DNA, the CDR3 is TGTGCCAGCAGCTTAACGTTGGGGACAGGAATCACCGGGGAGCTGTTTTTT. Its translation is CASSLTLGTGITGELFF. The gene calls are TRBV7-3 and TRBJ2-2; 8 nucleotides match TRBD1. The germline V gene has CDR1 SGHTA and CDR2 FQGTGA. J lost 4 bases, V lost 0 bases, and 7 bases had no gene match. The CDR3 has 17 residues.

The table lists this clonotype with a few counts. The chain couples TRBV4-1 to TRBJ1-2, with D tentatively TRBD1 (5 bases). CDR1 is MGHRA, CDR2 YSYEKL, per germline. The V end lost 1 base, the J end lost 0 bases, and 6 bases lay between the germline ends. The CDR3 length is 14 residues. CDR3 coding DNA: TGCGCCAGCAGCCAAGGGGGCCCTAACTATGGCTACACCTTC. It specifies CASSQGGPNYGYTF.

This CDR3 is CASSLAPVRGYTF. The CDR3, as DNA: TGTGCCAGCAGCTTAGCGCCAGTACGAGGCTACACCTTC. V usage is TRBV7-2 and J usage is TRBJ1-2; D not certain. CDR1 is SGHTA, CDR2 FQGNSA, per germline. The CDR3 sequence is 13 residues long. V was trimmed by 0 bases and J by 8 bases, leaving 10 bases between them.

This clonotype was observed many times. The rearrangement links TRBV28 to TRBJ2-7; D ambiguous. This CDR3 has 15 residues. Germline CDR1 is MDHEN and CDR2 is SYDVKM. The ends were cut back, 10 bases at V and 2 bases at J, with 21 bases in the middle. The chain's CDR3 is CATSTVSLKAYEQYF. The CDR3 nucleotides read TGTGCCACCAGCACAGTCTCCCTCAAGGCCTACGAGCAGTACTTC.

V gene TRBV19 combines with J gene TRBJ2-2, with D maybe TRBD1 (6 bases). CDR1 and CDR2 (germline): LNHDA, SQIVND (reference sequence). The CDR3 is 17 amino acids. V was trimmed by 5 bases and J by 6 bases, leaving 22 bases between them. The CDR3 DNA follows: TGTGCCAGTAGTGCAGGGACCCGGACAGATTTCGCCGGGGAGCTGTTTTTT. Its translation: CASSAGTRTDFAGELFF.

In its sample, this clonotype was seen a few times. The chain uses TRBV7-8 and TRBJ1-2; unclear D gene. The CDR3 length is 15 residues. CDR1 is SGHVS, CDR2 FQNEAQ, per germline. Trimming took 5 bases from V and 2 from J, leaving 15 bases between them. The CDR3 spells CASSLTGQPNYGYTF. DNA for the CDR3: TGTGCCAGCAGCCTTACTGGGCAACCCAACTATGGCTACACCTTC.

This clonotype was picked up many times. The CDR3 DNA follows: TGTGCCAGCAGCCCTGATATCGACGGGACAGAGGCCTTGGCTTCGCATTACGAGCAGTACTTC. Its translation: CASSPDIDGTEALASHYEQYF. This chain connects TRBV3-1 to TRBJ2-7, with 7 positions matching TRBD1. Germline V gene sequence: CDR1 LGHDT, CDR2 YNNKEL (reference sequence). The CDR3 covers 21 residues. V was pared by 4 bases and J by 4 bases, with 28 bases of the junction left unmatched.

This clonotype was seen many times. The CDR3 here is CASSLSVAAGEQYF. In DNA, the CDR3 is TGTGCCAGCAGTTTATCGGTGGCGGCGGGTGAGCAGTACTTC. V gene TRBV28 combines with J gene TRBJ2-7, with a tentative D call TRBD2 (5 bases). The CDR3 runs 14 residues. Germline V gene lookup returns CDR1 MDHEN and CDR2 SYDVKM. V dropped 1 base and J dropped 7 bases, with 14 bases sitting between them.

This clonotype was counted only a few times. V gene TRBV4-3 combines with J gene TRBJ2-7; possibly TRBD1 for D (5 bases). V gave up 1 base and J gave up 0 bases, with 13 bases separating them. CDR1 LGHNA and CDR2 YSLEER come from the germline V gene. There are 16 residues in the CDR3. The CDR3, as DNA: TGCGCCAGCAGCCAAGTGCTGGACACCCTCTCCTACGAGCAGTACTTC. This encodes CASSQVLDTLSYEQYF.

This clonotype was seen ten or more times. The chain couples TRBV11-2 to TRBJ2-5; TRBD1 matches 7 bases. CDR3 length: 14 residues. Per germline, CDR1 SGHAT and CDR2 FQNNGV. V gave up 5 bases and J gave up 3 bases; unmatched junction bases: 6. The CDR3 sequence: CASSGTGTEETQYF. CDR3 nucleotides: TGTGCCAGCAGCGGCACCGGGACAGAAGAGACCCAGTACTTC.

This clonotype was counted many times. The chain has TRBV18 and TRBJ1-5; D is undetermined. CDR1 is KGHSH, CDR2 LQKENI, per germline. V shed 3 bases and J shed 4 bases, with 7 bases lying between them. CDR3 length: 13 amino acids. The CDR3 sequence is CASSPGRNQPQHF. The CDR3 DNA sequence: TGTGCCAGCTCACCCGGAAGAAATCAGCCCCAGCATTTT.

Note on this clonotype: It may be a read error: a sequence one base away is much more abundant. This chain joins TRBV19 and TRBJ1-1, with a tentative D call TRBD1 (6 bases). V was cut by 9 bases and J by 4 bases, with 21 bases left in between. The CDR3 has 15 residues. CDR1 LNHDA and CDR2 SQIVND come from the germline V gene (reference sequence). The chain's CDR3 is CARAGRQGLITEAFF. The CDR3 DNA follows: TGTGCCAGGGCCGGCCGGCAGGGGTTGATCACTGAAGCTTTCTTT.